Each of the 10 T cell receptor beta chains below was sequenced from the same sample in a study of blood T cell repertoires in COVID-19. The table came from immunoSEQ multiplex PCR; TCRdb's copy has only in-frame clones and leaves some out. Of 160,000 or so clones in the sample, about 92% were seen once. What was sequenced was peripheral blood. The receptors originated from an older woman with COVID-19, enrolled during active disease.

The chain has TRBV4-1 and TRBJ2-7; TRBD1 aligns across 8 bases. The ends lost 2 bases at V and 0 bases at J; junction bases unmatched: 3. The germline V gene encodes CDR1 MGHRA and CDR2 YSYEKL. This CDR3 has 15 residues. In DNA form, the CDR3 reads TGCGCCAGCAGCCAAAGACAGGGGTACTCCTACGAGCAGTACTTC. Its protein product is CASSQRQGYSYEQYF.

V gene TRBV5-6 combines with J gene TRBJ1-2; the D gene is possibly TRBD1 (5 bases). Trimming removed 4 bases from V and 4 bases from J, with 14 bases in between. Germline lookup yields CDR1 SGHDT and CDR2 YYEEEE. CDR3 length: 14 amino acids. The CDR3 protein is CASSDLTAFYGYTF. In nucleotides, the CDR3 is TGTGCCAGCAGCGATTTGACAGCATTCTATGGCTACACCTTC. Supplemented by reference TRBV5-6 and TRBJ1-2, the full variable domain reads DAGVTQSPTHLIKTRGQQVTLRCSPKSGHDTVSWYQQALGQGPQFIFQYYEEEERQRGNFPDRFSGHQFPNYSSELNVNALLLGDSALYLCASSDLTAFYGYTFGSGTRLTVV.

This chain links TRBV19 with TRBJ1-1; TRBD1 is a possible D gene (5 bases). CDR3 length: 13 residues. Germline V gives CDR1 LNHDA, CDR2 SQIVND (reference sequence). Trimming removed 7 bases from V and 6 bases from J, with 15 bases in between. The CDR3 DNA sequence: TGTGCCAGTACTCCACGGGGGTTGGCTGAAGCTTTCTTT. Its protein is CASTPRGLAEAFF.

The chain joins TRBV3-1 (or the pseudogene TRBV3-2) to TRBJ1-1, with D perhaps TRBD1 (6 bases). Trimming took off 0 bases at V and 10 bases at J, with 21 bases between the two ends. Germline assignment: CDR1 LGHDT and CDR2 YNNKEL (reference sequence). The CDR3 contains 16 residues. The CDR3 nucleotides read TGTGCCAGCAGCCAAGATGCAGCAGGGGCCGGAGTGGGAGCTTTCTTT. It encodes CASSQDAAGAGVGAFF.

J is TRBJ1-4 and V is TRBV6-4; the match to TRBD1 covers 10 bases. Unmatched junction bases numbered 9, after V lost 6 bases and J lost 8 bases. The CDR3 covers 15 residues. CDR1 MRHNA and CDR2 SNTAGT come from the germline V gene. The CDR3 sequence is CASRATGTGEEKLFF. The CDR3, as DNA: TGTGCCAGCAGAGCCACCGGGACAGGGGAAGAAAAACTGTTTTTT.

CDR3 loop: CASSEGAAYYVDGYTF. In DNA, the CDR3 is TGTGCCAGCAGTGAGGGGGCCGCCTATTATGTAGATGGCTACACCTTC. This chain connects TRBV2 to TRBJ1-2, with D possibly TRBD1 on 6 matching bases. The germline V gene encodes CDR1 SNHLY and CDR2 FYNNEI. There are 16 residues in the CDR3. The V end lost 3 bases, the J end lost 6 bases, and 20 bases lay between the germline ends. Full variable domain (remainder filled in from reference TRBV2 and TRBJ1-2): EPEVTQTPSHQVTQMGQEVILRCVPISNHLYFYWYRQILGQKVEFLVSFYNNEISEKSEIFDDQFSVERPDGSNFTLKIRSTKLEDSAMYFCASSEGAAYYVDGYTFGSGTRLTVV.

The chain carries TRBV3-1 (or the pseudogene TRBV3-2) and TRBJ1-4, with 9 bases aligning to TRBD1. Per germline, CDR1 LGHDT and CDR2 YNNKEL (reference sequence). J was trimmed by 4 bases and V by 1 base; bases with no gene match: 4. The CDR3 is 16 amino acids. CDR3 sequence reads: CASSQGDRANNEKLFF. CDR3 sequence (DNA): TGTGCCAGCAGCCAAGGGGACAGGGCCAATAATGAAAAACTGTTTTTT.

J is TRBJ1-2 and V is TRBV5-5, with D hard to call. The germline V gene encodes CDR1 SGHKS and CDR2 YYEKEE (reference sequence). V lost 3 bases to trimming and J lost 4 bases, with 10 bases between them. This CDR3 comprises 13 residues. CDR3 amino acids: CASSSNSAYGYTF. The CDR3 nucleotides read TGTGCCAGCAGCTCTAATTCCGCCTATGGCTACACCTTC. Filled out from reference TRBV5-5 and TRBJ1-2, the complete variable domain reads DAGVTQSPTHLIKTRGQQVTLRCSPISGHKSVSWYQQVLGQGPQFIFQYYEKEERGRGNFPDRFSARQFPNYSSELNVNALLLGDSALYLCASSSNSAYGYTFGSGTRLTVV.

Here the CDR3 reads CASSLRGNSGNTIYF. The CDR3 DNA is TGTGCCAGCAGCCTTAGAGGGAACTCTGGAAACACCATATATTTT. This chain connects TRBV9 to TRBJ1-3, with D uncertain. Germline values: CDR1 SGDLS, CDR2 YYNGEE. Trimming left V 4 bases short and J 0 bases short, with 11 bases between. This CDR3 has 15 residues.

The V and J genes are TRBV21-1 and TRBJ2-2; TRBD2, as called in the table, went unchecked against the DNA. TRBV21-1 is a recognized pseudogene. This CDR3 comprises 13 residues. The CDR3 DNA follows: TGTGCCAGCAAAGAAAGGAGCACCGGGGAGCTGTTTTTT. Protein sequence: CASKERSTGELFF.